The 32 T cell receptor beta chains presented below share a single source sample, sequenced in a study of PD-1 blockade in classical Hodgkin lymphoma. Patients all relapsed after autologous stem cell transplantation, and there was variation in brentuximab vedotin exposure. Produced via immunoSEQ multiplex PCR; TCRdb's table is partial and in-frame only. The sample holds about 11,000 clones; around 76% are singletons and the top ten take approximately 25%. Sequences were derived from peripheral blood mononuclear cells (PBMCs), sampled at baseline. These receptor sequences come from a human donor with classical Hodgkin lymphoma.

The chain links TRBV14 to TRBJ2-4; D remains unclear. V was cut by 0 bases and J by 2 bases, with 11 bases left in between. Germline lookup yields CDR1 SGHDN and CDR2 FVKESK. The length of the CDR3 is 16 residues. CDR3: CASSQEGGGSKNIQYF. As DNA, the CDR3 is TGTGCCAGCAGCCAAGAAGGTGGTGGATCCAAAAACATTCAGTACTTC.

The chain combines TRBV5-1 with TRBJ1-1; TRBD1 agrees at 9 bases. Germline V gene data show CDR1 as SGHRS and CDR2 as YFSETQ. Trimming removed 3 bases from V and 5 bases from J; junction bases left unmatched: 14. This CDR3 has 17 residues. The CDR3 sequence is CASSSILTGGAGTEAFF. For the CDR3, the DNA is TGCGCCAGCAGCTCCATACTTACAGGGGGCGCGGGAACTGAAGCTTTCTTT. Combining the CDR3 with reference TRBV5-1 and TRBJ1-1 gives the whole variable domain KAGVTQTPRYLIKTRGQQVTLSCSPISGHRSVSWYQQTPGQGLQFLFEYFSETQRNKGNFPGRFSGRQFSNSRSEMNVSTLELGDSALYLCASSSILTGGAGTEAFFGQGTRLTVV.

This chain joins TRBV5-1 and TRBJ2-5, with TRBD2 matching over 7 bases. The CDR3 has 15 amino acids. CDR1 is SGHRS and CDR2 is YFSETQ in the germline V gene. Trimming cost V 4 bases and J 3 bases; bases outside gene matches: 9. CDR3 nucleotide sequence: TGCGCCAGCAGCACAACCGGGACTACGAAAGAGACCCAGTACTTC. As protein: CASSTTGTTKETQYF.

This rearrangement joins TRBV4-1 to TRBJ1-1, with TRBD1 identical over 8 bases. The junction had 3 bases not matched to a gene; V was cut back by 2 bases and J by 7 bases. Germline V gives CDR1 MGHRA, CDR2 YSYEKL. The length of the CDR3 is 13 residues. The CDR3 DNA follows: TGCGCCAGCAGCCAAAGGGGGACAGGTGAAGCTTTCTTT. It codes for CASSQRGTGEAFF.

The sample holds a few counts of this clone. V gene TRBV6-5 combines with J gene TRBJ1-5; 8 bases map to TRBD1. Germline trimming cut 2 bases from V and 2 bases from J; bases unmatched to any gene: 5. The germline CDR1 and CDR2 sequences are MNHEY and SVGAGI. The CDR3 is made up of 16 amino acids. For the CDR3, the DNA is TGTGCCAGCAGTTACGGTCCAGGGGGCGGCAATCAGCCCCAGCATTTT. Its protein product is CASSYGPGGGNQPQHF.

The rearrangement uses TRBV11-1 and TRBJ2-7; D might be TRBD2 (6 bases). CDR3 length: 16 residues. Germline values: CDR1 SGHAT, CDR2 FQDESV (reference sequence). V shed 3 bases and J shed 2 bases, with 17 bases lying between them. CDR3 in amino acids: CASSLAGGLLPYEQYF. The CDR3 DNA reads as TGTGCCAGCAGCTTGGCCGGAGGGTTACTTCCCTACGAGCAGTACTTC. Variable domain in full (rest from reference TRBV11-1 and TRBJ2-7): EAEVAQSPRYKITEKSQAVAFWCDPISGHATLYWYRQILGQGPELLVQFQDESVVDDSQLPKDRFSAERLKGVDSTLKIQPAELGDSAMYLCASSLAGGLLPYEQYFGPGTRLTVT.

This clone has just one count. The CDR3 nucleotides are TGTGCCAGCAGCTCCAGACTAGAGGCCGCAGATACGCAGTATTTT. Amino acid sequence: CASSSRLEAADTQYF. V gene TRBV7-9 combines with J gene TRBJ2-3; D may be TRBD2 (6 bases). Germline V gene sequence: CDR1 SEHNR, CDR2 FQNEAQ (reference sequence). CDR3 length: 15 amino acids. V gave up 4 bases and J gave up 4 bases, with 15 bases separating them. The full variable domain, its missing parts supplied by reference TRBV7-9 and TRBJ2-3, is DTGVSQNPRHKITKRGQNVTFRCDPISEHNRLYWYRQTLGQGPEFLTYFQNEAQLEKSRLLSDRFSAERPKGSFSTLEIQRTEQGDSAMYLCASSSRLEAADTQYFGPGTRLTVL.

V gene TRBV25-1 combines with J gene TRBJ2-1, with unresolved D. There are 14 residues in the CDR3. Trimming took off 1 base at V and 0 bases at J, with 4 bases between the two ends. Germline V gene lookup returns CDR1 MGHDK and CDR2 SYGVNS. Here the CDR3 reads CASSESSSYNEQFF. CDR3 DNA sequence: TGTGCCAGCAGTGAATCCAGCTCCTACAATGAGCAGTTCTTC. Variable domain in full (rest from reference TRBV25-1 and TRBJ2-1): EADIYQTPRYLVIGTGKKITLECSQTMGHDKMYWYQQDPGMELHLIHYSYGVNSTEKGDLSSESTVSRIRTEHFPLTLESARPSHTSQYLCASSESSSYNEQFFGPGTRLTVL.

This clone was seen a single time. This chain connects TRBV2 to TRBJ2-5, with 10 bases fitting TRBD2. The J segment lost 5 bases and the V segment lost 3 bases, leaving 6 bases of the junction unmatched. The CDR3 loop spans 15 amino acids. Germline V CDR1 and CDR2: SNHLY, FYNNEI. In nucleotides, the CDR3 is TGTGCCAGCAGTGATCTAGCGGGAGTAGGCGAGACCCAGTACTTC. This codes for CASSDLAGVGETQYF.

This chain uses TRBV5-1 with TRBJ2-2, with 7 bases aligning to TRBD1. CDR1 and CDR2 (germline): SGHRS, YFSETQ. Germline trimming cut 4 bases from V and 6 bases from J; bases unmatched to any gene: 9. The CDR3 extends over 15 amino acids. CDR3 coding DNA: TGCGCCAGCAGCCCCGGGACAGAACCTTCCGGGGAGCTGTTTTTT. It translates to CASSPGTEPSGELFF.

This clone was observed a handful of times. The gene calls are TRBV4-1 and TRBJ2-7; 14 bases line up with TRBD2. The CDR3 length is 19 residues. Trimming cost V 5 bases and J 3 bases; bases outside gene matches: 15. The germline gives CDR1 MGHRA, CDR2 YSYEKL. The CDR3: CASSTKRGTSGSRGYEQYF. DNA for the CDR3: TGCGCCAGCAGCACTAAACGCGGGACTAGCGGGAGCCGAGGCTACGAGCAGTACTTC.

The chain employs TRBV4-1 and TRBJ1-1; D is undetermined. CDR1 is MGHRA, CDR2 YSYEKL, per germline. The V and J ends lost 0 bases and 3 bases respectively, with 5 bases between them. The CDR3 is made up of 13 amino acids. The CDR3 here is CASSQELDTEAFF. DNA for the CDR3: TGCGCCAGCAGCCAAGAACTGGACACTGAAGCTTTCTTT.

This chain links TRBV25-1 with TRBJ1-1; 9 bases map to TRBD1. This CDR3 comprises 14 residues. Germline CDR1 is MGHDK and CDR2 is SYGVNS. The trim removed 4 bases at V and 4 bases at J, leaving 4 bases unmatched. As DNA, the CDR3 is TGTGCCAGCAGTGGGACAGGGGCTGGCACTGAAGCTTTCTTT. Translating gives CASSGTGAGTEAFF.

This clone appeared a few times. This chain uses TRBV14 with TRBJ1-1; D remains ambiguous. There are 15 residues in the CDR3. Germline CDR1 reads SGHDN; CDR2 reads FVKESK. V lost 1 base to trimming and J lost 4 bases, with 13 bases between them. In DNA, the CDR3 is TGTGCCAGCAGCCAAGTTCATGGGGAGTCCACTGAAGCTTTCTTT. It is translated as CASSQVHGESTEAFF.

The CDR3 loop reads CASSPGGGSEQYF. The CDR3 DNA reads TGTGCCAGCTCACCAGGGGGAGGGAGCGAGCAGTACTTC. This rearrangement joins TRBV18 to TRBJ2-7, with TRBD2 identical over 7 bases. V was clipped by 2 bases and J by 6 bases; unmatched bases: 4. Germline CDR1 KGHSH, CDR2 LQKENI. The CDR3 contains 13 residues. The full variable domain, its missing parts supplied by reference TRBV18 and TRBJ2-7, is NAGVMQNPRHLVRRRGQEARLRCSPMKGHSHVYWYRQLPEEGLKFMVYLQKENIIDESGMPKERFSAEFPKEGPSILRIQQVVRGDSAAYFCASSPGGGSEQYFGPGTRLTVT.

The V and J genes are TRBV7-9 and TRBJ1-4; 7 bases map to TRBD1. This CDR3 region has 14 residues. Germline trimming cut 5 bases from V and 8 bases from J; bases unmatched to any gene: 8. CDR1 is SEHNR, CDR2 FQNEAQ, per germline (reference sequence). The CDR3 spells CASSPRTGFEKLFF. The CDR3 bases are TGTGCCAGCAGCCCCCGGACAGGATTCGAAAAACTGTTTTTT.

The V and J genes are TRBV5-1 and TRBJ2-5; TRBD2 agrees at 12 bases. The junction had 6 bases not matched to a gene; V was cut back by 2 bases and J by 4 bases. CDR1 SGHRS and CDR2 YFSETQ come from the germline V gene. The length of the CDR3 is 16 residues. CDR3 region: CASSLRTSGIPETQYF. CDR3 coding DNA: TGCGCCAGCAGCTTACGGACTAGCGGGATCCCAGAGACCCAGTACTTC.

The chain carries TRBV19 and TRBJ1-5; 7 bases align to TRBD1. The germline V gene encodes CDR1 LNHDA and CDR2 SQIVND (reference sequence). Losses at the gene ends were 11 bases for V and 0 bases for J; bases not matched to a gene: 13. The length of the CDR3 is 16 residues. The CDR3 nucleotides are TGTGCCGGAGGGACAGCGACTGGCTATAGCAATCAGCCCCAGCATTTT. It codes for CAGGTATGYSNQPQHF.

The chain combines TRBV18 with TRBJ2-1; 10 bases line up with TRBD1. After removal of 4 bases from V and 6 bases from J, the junction contained 3 bases not matched to a gene. Germline V CDR1 and CDR2: KGHSH, LQKENI. This CDR3 has 14 amino acids. In DNA, the CDR3 is TGTGCCAGCTCACGCCGGGACAGGGGCAATGAGCAGTTCTTC. The encoded protein is CASSRRDRGNEQFF.

This sequence joins TRBV5-1 and TRBJ2-5; D is ambiguous. The CDR3 consists of 13 residues. V was cut by 6 bases and J by 1 base, with 10 bases left in between. The germline V gene has CDR1 SGHRS and CDR2 YFSETQ. In DNA form, the CDR3 reads TGCGCCAGCACGCGGTCTGGCCAAGAGACCCAGTACTTC. Its protein product is CASTRSGQETQYF.

The V and J genes are TRBV19 and TRBJ2-7, with 8 bases matching TRBD1. Germline CDR1 and CDR2: LNHDA and SQIVND (reference sequence). With V trimmed by 4 bases and J by 4 bases, 6 bases remained unmatched. The CDR3 contains 14 residues. Here the CDR3 DNA reads TGTGCCAGTAGTACCCCGGGACAGGAGTACGAGCAGTACTTC. Translated, it gives CASSTPGQEYEQYF. Using reference TRBV19 and TRBJ2-7 for the parts outside the CDR3, the full variable domain is DGGITQSPKYLFRKEGQNVTLSCEQNLNHDAMYWYRQDPGQGLRLIYYSQIVNDFQKGDIAEGYSVSREKKESFPLTVTSAQKNPTAFYLCASSTPGQEYEQYFGPGTRLTVT.

The chain is built from TRBV11-2 and TRBJ2-3; 9 bases agree with TRBD2. Germline lookup yields CDR1 SGHAT and CDR2 FQNNGV. The ends lost 3 bases at V and 0 bases at J; junction bases unmatched: 4. CDR3 length: 16 residues. The CDR3 reads CASSFSSGTSTDTQYF. In DNA, the CDR3 is TGTGCCAGCAGCTTCTCTAGCGGGACTAGCACAGATACGCAGTATTTT.

The chain employs TRBV30 and TRBJ2-5; TRBD2 aligns across 14 bases. Germline CDR1 reads GTSNPN; CDR2 reads SVGIG (reference sequence). CDR3 length: 14 amino acids. Trimming at V came to 3 bases and at J to 4 bases, leaving 1 base not matched to a gene. CDR3 DNA sequence: TGTGCCTGGAGCGGGACTAGCGGGGGAGAGACCCAGTACTTC. This sequence encodes CAWSGTSGGETQYF.

This clone was detected only a few times. The chain employs TRBV6-5 and TRBJ2-5, with 7 bases matching TRBD2. V dropped 0 bases and J dropped 3; count of bases not matched to a gene: 4. The CDR3 contains 15 residues. The germline V gene encodes CDR1 MNHEY and CDR2 SVGAGI. CDR3 amino acids: CASSYSAGVKETQYF. Here the CDR3 DNA reads TGTGCCAGCAGTTACTCGGCGGGAGTGAAAGAGACCCAGTACTTC.

The chain joins TRBV29-1 to TRBJ2-1; D is unresolved. The V end was cut by 6 bases, the J end by 5 bases, with 17 bases between. The CDR3 is 14 residues long. Germline-derived CDR1 and CDR2 are SQVTM and ANQGSEA. Here the CDR3 reads CSVLHDSPDNEQFF. As DNA, the CDR3 is TGCAGCGTGTTACATGACTCCCCGGACAATGAGCAGTTCTTC.

The chain links TRBV5-8 to TRBJ2-1; D is unclear. Between the trimmed V and J ends, which lost 0 bases and 8 bases, there was a span of 6 bases. This CDR3 spans 12 amino acids. Germline V CDR1 and CDR2: SGHTS, YDEGEE. The DNA of the CDR3 is TGTGCCAGCAGCTTGGTTCGCTATGAGCAGTTCTTC. As protein: CASSLVRYEQFF.

V gene TRBV7-9 combines with J gene TRBJ2-7; 7 nucleotides match TRBD1. The CDR3 extends over 12 amino acids. From germline, CDR1 is SEHNR and CDR2 FQNEAQ (reference sequence). V was pared by 5 bases and J by 6 bases, with 4 bases of the junction left unmatched. In DNA, the CDR3 is TGTGCCAGCAGCACACAGGGGTCCGAGCAGTACTTC. Translating gives CASSTQGSEQYF.

The CDR3 nucleotides are TGTGCCAGCAGCCGAACACCTCTAGCGGGAGGTAGGACCGGGGAGCTGTTTTTT. This codes for CASSRTPLAGGRTGELFF. This chain connects TRBV7-6 to TRBJ2-2, with 11 bases identical to TRBD2. Germline CDR1 is SGHVS and CDR2 is FNYEAQ. Trimming cost V 5 bases and J 5 bases; bases outside gene matches: 13. The CDR3 has 18 amino acids.

The CDR3 spells CASSLVQGNTIYF. DNA of the CDR3: TGTGCCAGCAGCTTAGTACAGGGAAACACCATATATTTT. The genes are TRBV11-2 and TRBJ1-3; D unresolved. Trimming removed 1 base from V and 4 bases from J, with 5 bases in between. This CDR3 spans 13 amino acids. Per the germline V gene, CDR1 is SGHAT and CDR2 is FQNNGV.

This rearrangement joins TRBV21-1 to TRBJ2-2; the D segment call TRBD2 is taken from the table without a DNA check. TRBV21-1 is recorded as a pseudogene. The CDR3 loop spans 15 amino acids. The CDR3 DNA reads TGTGCCAGCGTGTTCACGGGGAAGAACACCGGGGAGCTGTTTTTT. Residues: CASVFTGKNTGELFF.

V gene TRBV18 combines with J gene TRBJ2-3, with TRBD2 matching over 8 bases. This CDR3 has 17 amino acids. Germline trimming cut 2 bases from V and 2 bases from J; bases unmatched to any gene: 9. Looked up from germline, CDR1 is KGHSH and CDR2 is LQKENI. The CDR3 region is CASSPLLAGGITDTQYF. CDR3 coding DNA: TGTGCCAGCTCACCATTGCTGGCGGGGGGTATCACAGATACGCAGTATTTT. The variable domain in full, with the rest retrieved from reference TRBV18 and TRBJ2-3, is NAGVMQNPRHLVRRRGQEARLRCSPMKGHSHVYWYRQLPEEGLKFMVYLQKENIIDESGMPKERFSAEFPKEGPSILRIQQVVRGDSAAYFCASSPLLAGGITDTQYFGPGTRLTVL.

This clone was detected once. This chain joins TRBV6-5 and TRBJ2-2; D unclear. The V end was cut by 0 bases, the J end by 7 bases, with 12 bases between. CDR3 length equals 15 residues. In germline, CDR1 is MNHEY, CDR2 SVGAGI. The CDR3 loop reads CASSYSPSVGGELFF. In DNA, the CDR3 is TGTGCCAGCAGTTACTCGCCCTCCGTTGGCGGGGAGCTGTTTTTT.